Shown below are 9 T cell receptor beta chains from a single sample sequenced in a study of CD4 and CD8 cells across lung adenocarcinoma regions listed by TCRdb under 2018. The method behind the library was PCR. The reads were generated on a HiSeq X Ten. Using fastp trimming at Q25 and MiXCR clonotype assembly, TCRdb reanalyzed the public sequencing data and kept in-frame beta chains. Each record represents a unique CDR3 protein, reported with the most common genes and DNA among its rows. Across this sample there are just over 20,000 distinct CDR3 sequences, with about half seen only once. The top ten clonotypes cover approximately 24% of the sample. The sequenced sample consisted of CD8+ T cells from the center of a lung tumor. In the paper's terms, the cell subset or site label means: tumor center region. Every receptor here comes from a female donor with lung adenocarcinoma. The CD4 and CD8 labels of this study may be unreliable.

This clonotype is deemed medium-sized (0.01 to 0.1%). This sequence joins TRBV27 and TRBJ2-1, with D maybe TRBD2 (6 bases). With 7 bases removed from V and 0 bases from J, the gap between germline ends came to 13 bases. Germline V gene sequence: CDR1 MNHEY, CDR2 SMNVEV (reference sequence). CDR3 size: 15 residues. CDR3 in amino acids: CASNKDYSSYNEQFF. DNA for the CDR3: TGTGCCAGCAATAAGGACTATTCCTCCTACAATGAGCAGTTCTTC.

The chain has TRBV30 and TRBJ2-5, with 7 bases identical to TRBD1. The J call may be mistaken, given a closer DNA end match to TRBJ2-7. Germline CDR1 GTSNPN, CDR2 SVGIG (reference sequence). The CDR3 runs 16 residues. CDR3 in DNA: TGTGCCTGGAGTGCGACTGTTAAGGACAGGCTCTACGAGCAGTACTTC. Translation: CAWSATVKDRLYEQYF.

Regarding this clonotype: Mismatch with germline at one junction end may stem from a read error. The rearrangement links TRBV27 to TRBJ2-3; D may be TRBD1 or TRBD2 (5 bases each). Per germline, CDR1 MNHEY and CDR2 SMNVEV (reference sequence). This CDR3 region has 15 residues. CDR3 loop: CASMPGLGPKDTQYF. The CDR3, as DNA: TGTGCCAGCATGCCGGGGCTAGGACCCAAAGATACTCAGTATTTC.

This clonotype was recorded at least ten times. As DNA, the CDR3 is TGTGCCATCAGCGTGATAGGGAACTATGGCTACACCTTC. The encoded protein is CAISVIGNYGYTF. The chain has TRBV10-3 and TRBJ1-2; D gene unclear. CDR3 length: 13 residues. Deletions cut 6 bases from V and 2 bases from J, with 10 bases between. The germline CDR1 and CDR2 sequences are ENHRY and SYGVKD.

This clonotype was seen more than once but under ten times. The rearrangement joins TRBV10-2 to TRBJ2-3; 7 bases are shared with TRBD2. The end of the DNA fits TRBJ2-7 better, so the J call may be wrong. In germline, CDR1 is WSHSY, CDR2 SAAADI. The CDR3 covers 15 residues. Here the CDR3 reads CAGGTGGRDQDTQYF. DNA of the CDR3: TGCGCCGGGGGTACGGGGGGACGGGACCAAGATACGCAGTACTTC.

Turning to this clonotype: Here the CDR3 omits its conserved ending phenylalanine or tryptophan, so a read error is the likely source. The limits of the CDR3 on the DNA are not certain, so only TCRdb's listed CDR3 is given. CDR3 sequence reads: CTRQPGKS. This sequence joins TRBV1 and TRBJ2-5. TRBV1 is a pseudogene. The CDR3 adds up to 8 amino acids, both ends counted.

The rearrangement uses TRBV7-3 and TRBJ2-1; TRBD1 might be the D (5 bases). Per germline, CDR1 SGHTA and CDR2 FQGTGA. This CDR3 has 15 residues. The ends were cut back, 4 bases at V and 0 bases at J, with 10 bases in the middle. The CDR3 reads CASSSDSGSYNEQFF. The CDR3 bases are TGTGCCAGCAGCTCCGACAGTGGCTCCTACAATGAGCAGTTCTTC.

This clonotype is termed medium-sized (0.01 to 0.1%). This CDR3 reads CASSYSGGTGGGNTGELFF. Written as DNA, the CDR3 is TGTGCCAGCAGTTACTCGGGGGGGACAGGGGGTGGGAACACCGGGGAGCTGTTTTTT. The genes are TRBV6-5 and TRBJ2-2, with TRBD1 matching over 11 bases. The CDR3 is 19 amino acids. Per the germline V gene, CDR1 is MNHEY and CDR2 is SVGAGI. V shed 0 bases, J shed 1 base, and the junction held 7 bases outside the gene matches.

This clonotype has a handful of counts. The chain combines TRBV6-2 or TRBV6-3 with TRBJ2-1; 8 bases match TRBD2. The J call may not be correct, given that the DNA end is closer to TRBJ2-5. The CDR3 covers 14 residues. Germline lookup yields CDR1 MNHEY and CDR2 SVGEGT. The CDR3 DNA reads TGTGCCAGCACTTTTAGCGGGAAGTCGGAGACCCAGTACTTC. It codes for CASTFSGKSETQYF.